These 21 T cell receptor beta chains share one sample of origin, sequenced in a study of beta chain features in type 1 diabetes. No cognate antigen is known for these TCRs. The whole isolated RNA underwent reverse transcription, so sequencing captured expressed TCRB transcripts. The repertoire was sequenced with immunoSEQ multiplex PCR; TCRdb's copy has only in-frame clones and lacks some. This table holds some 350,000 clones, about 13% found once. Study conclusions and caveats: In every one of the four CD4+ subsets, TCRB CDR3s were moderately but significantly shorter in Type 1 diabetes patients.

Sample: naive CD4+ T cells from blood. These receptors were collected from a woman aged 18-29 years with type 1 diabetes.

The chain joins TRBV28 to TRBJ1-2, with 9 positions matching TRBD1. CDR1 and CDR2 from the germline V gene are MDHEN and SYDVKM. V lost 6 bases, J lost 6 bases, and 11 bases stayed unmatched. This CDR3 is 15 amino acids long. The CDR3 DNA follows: TGTGCCAGCAGGCGCACAGCCACAGGGGGCGATGGCTACACCTTC. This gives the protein CASRRTATGGDGYTF.

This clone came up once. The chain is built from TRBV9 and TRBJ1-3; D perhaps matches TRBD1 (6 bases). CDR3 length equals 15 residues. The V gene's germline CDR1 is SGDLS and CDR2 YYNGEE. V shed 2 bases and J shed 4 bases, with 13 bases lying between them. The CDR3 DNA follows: TGTGCCAGCAGCGTCACAGGGTTCCCGGGAAACACCATATATTTT. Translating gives CASSVTGFPGNTIYF.

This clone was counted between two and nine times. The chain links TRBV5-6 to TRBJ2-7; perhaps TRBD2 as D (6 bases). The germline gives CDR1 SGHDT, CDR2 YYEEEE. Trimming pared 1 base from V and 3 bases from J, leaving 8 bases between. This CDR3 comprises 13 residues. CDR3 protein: CASSLIGSYEQYF. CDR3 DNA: TGTGCCAGCAGCTTGATCGGGAGCTACGAGCAGTACTTC.

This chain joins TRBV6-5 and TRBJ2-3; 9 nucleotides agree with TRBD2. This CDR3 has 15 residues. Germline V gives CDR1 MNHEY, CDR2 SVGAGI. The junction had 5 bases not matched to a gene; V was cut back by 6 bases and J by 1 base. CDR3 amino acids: CASRRTSARTDTQYF. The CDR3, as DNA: TGTGCCAGCAGGAGGACTAGCGCCCGCACAGATACGCAGTATTTT.

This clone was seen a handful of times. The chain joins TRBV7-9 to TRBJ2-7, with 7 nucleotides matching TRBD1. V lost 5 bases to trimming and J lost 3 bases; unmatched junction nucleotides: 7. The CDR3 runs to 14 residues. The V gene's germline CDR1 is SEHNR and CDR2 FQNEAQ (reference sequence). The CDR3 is CASSPGTVSYEQYV. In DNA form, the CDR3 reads TGTGCCAGCAGCCCCGGGACAGTTAGCTACGAGCAGTACGTC.

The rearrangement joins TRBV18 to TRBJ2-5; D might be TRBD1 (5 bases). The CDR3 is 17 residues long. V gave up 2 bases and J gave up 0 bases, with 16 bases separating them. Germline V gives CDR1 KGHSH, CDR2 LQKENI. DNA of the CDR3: TGTGCCAGCTCACCATTTGGGGCAGGCTTGTACCAAGAGACCCAGTACTTC. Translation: CASSPFGAGLYQETQYF.

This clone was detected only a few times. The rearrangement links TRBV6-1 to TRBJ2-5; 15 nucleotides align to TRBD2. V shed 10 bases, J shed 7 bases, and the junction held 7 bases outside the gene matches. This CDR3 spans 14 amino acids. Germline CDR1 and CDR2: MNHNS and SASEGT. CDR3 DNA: TGTGCCATCCAACCGGGACTAGCGGGAGGGACCCAGTACTTC. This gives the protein CAIQPGLAGGTQYF.

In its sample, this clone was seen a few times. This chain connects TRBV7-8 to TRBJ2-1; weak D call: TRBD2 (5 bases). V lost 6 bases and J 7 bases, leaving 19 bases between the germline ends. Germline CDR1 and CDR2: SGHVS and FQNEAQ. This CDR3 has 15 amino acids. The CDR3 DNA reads TGTGCCAGCAGTCGCGCCGAGGGCTCAGTAAATGAGCAGTTCTTC. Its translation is CASSRAEGSVNEQFF.

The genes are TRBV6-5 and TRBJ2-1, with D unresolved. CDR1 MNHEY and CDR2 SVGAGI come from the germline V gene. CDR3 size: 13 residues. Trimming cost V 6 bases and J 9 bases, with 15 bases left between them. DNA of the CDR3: TGTGCCAGCAGCCCCCGACTCCCGGGTGAGCAGTTCTTC. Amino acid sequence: CASSPRLPGEQFF.

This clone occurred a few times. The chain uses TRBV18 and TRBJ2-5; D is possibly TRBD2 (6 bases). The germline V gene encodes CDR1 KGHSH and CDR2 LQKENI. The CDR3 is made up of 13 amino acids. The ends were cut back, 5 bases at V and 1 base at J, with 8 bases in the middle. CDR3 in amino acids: CASSGGPQETQYF. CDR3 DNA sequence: TGTGCCAGCTCAGGAGGGCCCCAAGAGACCCAGTACTTC.

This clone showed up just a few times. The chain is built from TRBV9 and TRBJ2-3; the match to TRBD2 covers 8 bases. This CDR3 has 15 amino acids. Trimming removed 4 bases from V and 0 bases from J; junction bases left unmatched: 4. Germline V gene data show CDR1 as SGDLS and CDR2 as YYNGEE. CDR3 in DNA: TGTGCCAGCAGCCCAATAGCGGGAAGCACAGATACGCAGTATTTT. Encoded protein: CASSPIAGSTDTQYF.

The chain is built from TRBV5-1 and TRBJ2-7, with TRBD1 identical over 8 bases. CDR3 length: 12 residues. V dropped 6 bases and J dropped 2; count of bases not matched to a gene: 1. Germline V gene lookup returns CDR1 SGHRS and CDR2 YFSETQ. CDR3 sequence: CASTGQAYEQYF. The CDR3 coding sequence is TGCGCCAGCACGGGACAGGCCTACGAGCAGTACTTC.

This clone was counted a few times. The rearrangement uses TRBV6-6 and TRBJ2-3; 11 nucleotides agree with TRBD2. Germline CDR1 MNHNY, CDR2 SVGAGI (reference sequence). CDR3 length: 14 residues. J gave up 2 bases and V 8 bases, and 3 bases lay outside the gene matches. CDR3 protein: CASRTSGLTDTQYF. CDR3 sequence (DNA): TGTGCCAGCCGGACTAGCGGGCTCACAGATACGCAGTATTTT.

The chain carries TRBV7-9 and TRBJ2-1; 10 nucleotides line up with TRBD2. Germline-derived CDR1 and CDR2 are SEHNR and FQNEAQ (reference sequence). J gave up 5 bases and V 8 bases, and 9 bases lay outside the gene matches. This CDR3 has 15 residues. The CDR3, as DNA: TGTGCCAGCTGCAGGACTAGCGGTCTCCACAATGAGCAGTTCTTC. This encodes CASCRTSGLHNEQFF.

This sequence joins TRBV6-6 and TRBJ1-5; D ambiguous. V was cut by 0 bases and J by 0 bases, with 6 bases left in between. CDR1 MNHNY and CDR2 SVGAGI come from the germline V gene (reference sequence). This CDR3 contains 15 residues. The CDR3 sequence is CASSYSGDSNQPQHF. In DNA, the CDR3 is TGTGCCAGCAGTTACTCTGGAGATAGCAATCAGCCCCAGCATTTT.

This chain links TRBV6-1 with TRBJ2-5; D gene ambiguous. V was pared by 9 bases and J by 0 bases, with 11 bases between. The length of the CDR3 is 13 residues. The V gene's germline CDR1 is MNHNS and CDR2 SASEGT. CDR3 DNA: TGTGCCAGACAATGGGCAGACCAAGAGACCCAGTACTTC. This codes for CARQWADQETQYF.

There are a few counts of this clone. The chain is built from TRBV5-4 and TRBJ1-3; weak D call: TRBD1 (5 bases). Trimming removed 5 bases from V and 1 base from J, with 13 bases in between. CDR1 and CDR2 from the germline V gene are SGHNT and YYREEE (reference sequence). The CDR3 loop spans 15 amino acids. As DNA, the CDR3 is TGTGCCAGCAGTTCATTCAGGGATTCTGGAAACACCATATATTTT. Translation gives CASSSFRDSGNTIYF.

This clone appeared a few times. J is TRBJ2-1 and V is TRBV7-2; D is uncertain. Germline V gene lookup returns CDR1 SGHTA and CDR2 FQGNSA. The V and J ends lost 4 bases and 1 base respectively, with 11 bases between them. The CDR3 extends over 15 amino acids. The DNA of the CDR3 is TGTGCCAGCAGCTACTTAGCCGGGTCCTACAATGAGCAGTTCTTC. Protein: CASSYLAGSYNEQFF.

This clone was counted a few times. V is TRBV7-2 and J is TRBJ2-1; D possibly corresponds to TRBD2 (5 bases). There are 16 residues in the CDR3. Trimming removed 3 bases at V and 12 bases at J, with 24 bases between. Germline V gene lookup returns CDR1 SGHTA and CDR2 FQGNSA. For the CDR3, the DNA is TGTGCCAGCAGCTTTGACTACGGTTGGGCGGAGCCGTGGCAGTTCTTC. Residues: CASSFDYGWAEPWQFF.

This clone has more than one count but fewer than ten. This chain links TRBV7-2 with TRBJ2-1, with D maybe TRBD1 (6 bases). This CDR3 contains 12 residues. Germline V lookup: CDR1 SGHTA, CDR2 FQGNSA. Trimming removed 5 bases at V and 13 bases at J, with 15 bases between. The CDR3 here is CASSNLSGDQFF. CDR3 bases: TGTGCCAGCAGCAATTTATCAGGGGACCAGTTCTTC.

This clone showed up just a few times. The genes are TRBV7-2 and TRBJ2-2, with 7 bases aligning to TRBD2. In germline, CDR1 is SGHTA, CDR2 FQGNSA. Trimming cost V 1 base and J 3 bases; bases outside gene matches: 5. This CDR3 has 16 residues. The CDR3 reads CASSLVAGAHTGELFF. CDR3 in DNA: TGTGCCAGCAGCTTAGTGGCGGGAGCGCACACCGGGGAGCTGTTTTTT. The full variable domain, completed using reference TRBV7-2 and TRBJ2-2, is GAGVSQSPSNKVTEKGKDVELRCDPISGHTALYWYRQSLGQGLEFLIYFQGNSAPDKSGLPSDRFSAERTGGSVSTLTIQRTQQEDSAVYLCASSLVAGAHTGELFFGEGSRLTVL.